This TCR beta chain was identified in a study of shared clonotypes between healthy human individuals. The data were produced by immunoSEQ multiplex PCR, yet TCRdb's version contains in-frame clones alone and is incomplete. The sample yields approximately 2.1 million clones, 85% to 95% seen once. Trimming cost V 1 base and J 3 bases, with 13 bases left between them. The germline CDR1 and CDR2 sequences are SGHTA and FQGNSA. The CDR3 consists of 16 residues. Note on this clone: Antigen unknown.

Points from the study as a whole: Roughly 5.3% of naive CD4 clonotypes were common to a handful of donors.

Healthy HIV-negative adults without recent acute infections or vaccinations served as donors. CD45RA-negative memory and CD45RA+ naive subsets were split from the CD4+ cells. The clonotype originates from a man aged 18 to 30 in good health. Some clones in this sample may be carry-over from other donors' samples. The V and J genes are TRBV7-2 and TRBJ2-4, with D maybe TRBD1 (5 bases). The specimen was naive CD4+ T cells from PBMCs. The sample's subset: CD45RA+ positively selected. The CDR3 protein is CASSLGQFYSKNIQYF. In DNA form, the CDR3 reads TGTGCCAGCAGCTTAGGACAGTTCTATAGCAAAAACATTCAGTACTTC.